The rows below give T cell receptor beta chains drawn from one sample of a study of control samples from healthy donors and cancer patients. Sequenced by immunoSEQ multiplex PCR; TCRdb stores in-frame clones only, minus some. The sample contains around 110,000 clones, more than 75% of which appear only once. Material: blood. These TCRs come from a woman in her 70s in good health. Both conserved end residues are part of each CDR3. The D gene is left open where the match is weak. Clone size is shown for a subset of rows, as once, few, many or a class of expanded clone.

J,V,D,size,DNA,CDR3
TRBJ2-7,TRBV5-4,NA,NA,TGTGCCAGCAGCGACACGGACTACGAGCAGTACTTC,CASSDTDYEQYF
TRBJ1-2,TRBV12-3/TRBV12-4,NA,NA,TGTGCCAGCAGTCAGGGGAACTATGGCTACACCTTC,CASSQGNYGYTF
TRBJ2-2,TRBV7-9,NA,NA,TGTGCCAGCAGCCCAAATACTAGGGCAAGCACCGGGGAGCTGTTTTTT,CASSPNTRASTGELFF
TRBJ2-1,TRBV19,NA,NA,TGTGCCAGTAGTATATTGGGCAGGCGGGGAAGCTCCTACAATGAGCAGTTCTTC,CASSILGRRGSSYNEQFF
TRBJ2-5,TRBV7-9,NA,NA,TGTGCTTCCTCCCCCCGGGGGCCGGAGACCCAGTACTTC,CASSPRGPETQYF
TRBJ1-2,TRBV6-1,NA,NA,TGTGCCAGCAGGGAAGGGACGGACTATGGCTACACCTTC,CASREGTDYGYTF
TRBJ2-3,TRBV4-1,NA,NA,TGCGCCAGCAGCCAAGGTCTTGGGGCTGGAGGGGCAGATACGCAGTATTTT,CASSQGLGAGGADTQYF
TRBJ2-5,TRBV5-1,TRBD2,NA,TGCGCCAGCAGCTTGATGAGCGGGGTGGCGGAGACCCAGTACTTC,CASSLMSGVAETQYF
TRBJ2-7,TRBV2,TRBD2,once,TGTGCCAGCAGGGCCCGGACTAGCGGGAGCTACGAGCAGTACTTC,CASRARTSGSYEQYF
TRBJ2-1,TRBV6-5,NA,NA,TGTGCCAGCAGTTACGCAGGGGCCAATGAGCAGTTCTTC,CASSYAGANEQFF
TRBJ2-5,TRBV12-5,NA,NA,TGTGCTAGTGGTTTGGGGGAGACCCAGTACTTC,CASGLGETQYF
TRBJ1-1,TRBV27,TRBD1,NA,TGTGCCAGCAGTCTGTCGACAGGGCGCCCAGCTTTCTTT,CASSLSTGRPAFF
TRBJ1-5,TRBV11-1,TRBD1,NA,TGTGCCAGCATATCGGACAGGGGGGTGAGACAGCCCCAGCATTTT,CASISDRGVRQPQHF
TRBJ1-3,TRBV5-4,NA,NA,TGTGCCAGCAGCTTGAACACCGATGGTGACACCATATATTTT,CASSLNTDGDTIYF
TRBJ1-5,TRBV7-9,TRBD1,NA,TGTGCCAGCAGCTCCGGAATGGGACAGGAGCATTTT,CASSSGMGQEHF
TRBJ1-5,TRBV5-8,TRBD1,NA,TGTGCCAGCAGCTACGACAGGGCTGAGGGTCAGCCCCAGCATTTT,CASSYDRAEGQPQHF